The sequence of this TCR beta chain was determined in a study of OX40 agonist ivuxolimab in advanced cancers. Study overall: The dose-escalation group included hepatocellular carcinoma, melanoma, renal cell carcinoma and head and neck cancer. Enrollees could have had prior anti-PD-1, anti-PD-L1 or anti-CTLA-4 therapy, which around 43% had received. Study results and caveats: Still undetermined is the antigen specificity of the expanded peripheral T cells. Clonal expansion in partial responders at 0.1-3.0 mg/kg ranked among the lowest.

Generated by immunoSEQ multiplex PCR, the TCRdb table keeps only in-frame clones and is missing some. The data show under 95,000 clones, with around nine tenths seen just once and about 1.3% held by the top ten. Worth noting for this clone: No antigen is known for it.

Germline CDR1 reads LNHDA; CDR2 reads SQIVND (reference sequence). Trimming shortened V by 4 bases and J by 6 bases, and 13 bases separated the two germline ends. The CDR3 is 14 residues long. This sequence was found in an adult with an advanced solid tumor such as melanoma, head and neck, liver or kidney cancer. V and J are TRBV19 and TRBJ2-4; no firm D call. This specimen consisted of CD4+ or CD8+ T cells sorted from blood, obtained in a trial of the OX40 agonist ivuxolimab. This CDR3 reads CASSTPPQINIQYF. The CDR3 DNA reads TGTGCCAGTAGTACCCCCCCCCAAATAAACATTCAGTACTTC.